The clone carrying this T cell receptor beta chain was recorded at least ten times. This sample is drawn from a study of molecular identifiers for immune sequencing clone quantification. With listed TCR primers and previously described methods, bulk TCR libraries were prepared. TCRdb re-called the PCR reads with MiXCR, one entry per CDR3 protein. The data contain approximately 670,000 distinct CDR3 sequences, about 20% of them seen just once; the ten biggest clones take up roughly 0.9%. Germline V gene data show CDR1 as MGHRA and CDR2 as YSYEKL. This CDR3 spans 15 amino acids. With 1 base clipped from V and 4 bases from J, the junction kept 6 bases outside the gene matches.

This TCR was sampled from a human donor in good health. Some libraries in this study had Jurkat cell RNA spiked in. The gene calls are TRBV4-1 and TRBJ1-1; 7 positions match TRBD1. Sequencing was done on a sample of naive CD8+ T cells from blood, with Jurkat cell RNA spiked in. Subset reported: FACS-sorted CD8+CD4-CCR7+CD45RA+ naive T cells. CDR3 nucleotides: TGCGCCAGCAGCCAAGTGGACAGGCGGGCCACTGAAGCTTTCTTT. Amino acids: CASSQVDRRATEAFF.